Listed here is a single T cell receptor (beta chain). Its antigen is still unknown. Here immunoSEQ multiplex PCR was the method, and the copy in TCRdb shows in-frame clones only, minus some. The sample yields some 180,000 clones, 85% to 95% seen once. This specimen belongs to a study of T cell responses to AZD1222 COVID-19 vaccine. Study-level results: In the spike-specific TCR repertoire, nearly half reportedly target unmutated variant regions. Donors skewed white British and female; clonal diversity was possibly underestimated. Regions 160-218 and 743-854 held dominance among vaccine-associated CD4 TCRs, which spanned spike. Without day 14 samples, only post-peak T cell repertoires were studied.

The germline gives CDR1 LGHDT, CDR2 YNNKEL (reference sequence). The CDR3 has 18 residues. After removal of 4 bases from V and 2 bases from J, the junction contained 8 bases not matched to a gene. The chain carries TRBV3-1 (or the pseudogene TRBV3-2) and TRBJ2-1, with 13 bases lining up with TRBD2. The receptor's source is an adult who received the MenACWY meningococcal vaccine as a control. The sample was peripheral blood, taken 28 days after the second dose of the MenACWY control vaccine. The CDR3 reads CASSLRLAGGPTYNEQFF. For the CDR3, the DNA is TGTGCCAGCAGCCTGAGACTAGCGGGGGGCCCTACCTACAATGAGCAGTTCTTC.